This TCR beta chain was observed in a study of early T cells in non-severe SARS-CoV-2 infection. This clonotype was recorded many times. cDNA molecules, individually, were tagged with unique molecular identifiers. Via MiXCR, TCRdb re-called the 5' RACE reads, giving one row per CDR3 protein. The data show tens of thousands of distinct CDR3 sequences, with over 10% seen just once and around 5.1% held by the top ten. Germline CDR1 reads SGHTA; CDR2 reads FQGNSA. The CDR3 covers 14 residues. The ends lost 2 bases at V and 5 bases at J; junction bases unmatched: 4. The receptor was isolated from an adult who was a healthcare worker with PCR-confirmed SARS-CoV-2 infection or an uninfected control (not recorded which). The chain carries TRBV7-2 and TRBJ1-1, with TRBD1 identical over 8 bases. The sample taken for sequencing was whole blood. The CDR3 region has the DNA TGTGCCAGCAGCTTACAGGGGGCAAGGACTGAAGCTTTCTTT. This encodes CASSLQGARTEAFF.